The T cell receptor (beta chain) under discussion was sequenced for a study of monozygotic twins with inflammatory bowel disease. TCRdb reanalyzed the 5' RACE reads and collapses them to one entry per CDR3 protein, without DNA. This sample carries around 450,000 distinct CDR3 sequences, with around 2.4% going to the ten biggest clones. The CDR3 sequence is 11 residues long. Germline V lookup: CDR1 GTSNPN, CDR2 SVGIG (reference sequence). Study-level results: Lower TCRbeta diversity (inverse Simpson) was seen in IBD patients than in healthy co-twins.

A note on this clonotype: The antigen is not known.

The clonotype originates from a human donor with ulcerative colitis or Crohn's disease, or a healthy co-twin of an affected twin (not recorded which). The chain combines TRBV30 with TRBJ1-2; with no DNA, the TCRdb D assignment of TRBD1 cannot be verified. The sequencing sample was made of blood. The CDR3 is CAWKRGAGYTF.